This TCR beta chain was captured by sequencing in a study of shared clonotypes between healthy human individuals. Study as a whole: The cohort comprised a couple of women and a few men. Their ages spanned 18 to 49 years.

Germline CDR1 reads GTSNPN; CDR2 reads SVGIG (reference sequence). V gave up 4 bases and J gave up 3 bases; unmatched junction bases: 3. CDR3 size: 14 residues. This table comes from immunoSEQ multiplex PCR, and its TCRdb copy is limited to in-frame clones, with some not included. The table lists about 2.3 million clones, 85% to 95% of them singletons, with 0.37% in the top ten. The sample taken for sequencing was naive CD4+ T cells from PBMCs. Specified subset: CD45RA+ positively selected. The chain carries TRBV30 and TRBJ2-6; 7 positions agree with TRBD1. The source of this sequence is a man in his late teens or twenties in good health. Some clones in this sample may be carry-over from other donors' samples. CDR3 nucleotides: TGTGCCTGGAAAAGGGGGCTTGGGGCCAACGTCCTGACTTTC. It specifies CAWKRGLGANVLTF.